This T cell receptor (beta chain) is drawn from a study of technical replicates of blood from a handful of donors. The method was immunoSEQ multiplex PCR; TCRdb's version includes in-frame clones alone and lacks a portion of them. There are about 79,000 clones in the sample; roughly 94% occur only once, and roughly 0.26% lies in the top ten. This CDR3 contains 13 residues. The trim removed 4 bases at V and 6 bases at J, leaving 3 bases unmatched. Germline V gene lookup returns CDR1 ENHRY and CDR2 SYGVKD. The V call is TRBV10-3, the J call TRBJ2-7; 10 bases align to TRBD1. The receptor was derived from a human donor in good health. What was sequenced was T cells isolated from PBMCs. CDR3 sequence reads: CAISAGQGTEQYF. CDR3 in DNA: TGTGCCATCAGTGCGGGACAGGGGACCGAGCAGTACTTC.